The 32 T cell receptor beta chains presented below share a single source sample, sequenced in a study of blood T cells in healthy people across ages. Combining a sample-barcoded 5' primer with a J-beta primer mix, a second PCR ran for 7 to 11 cycles. TCRdb analysed the 5' RACE reads with MiXCR anew, one entry per CDR3 protein. The sample lists 1.5 million to 1.8 million distinct CDR3 sequences; 35% to 45% were seen once. Sequences were obtained from blood. The receptors derive from a woman aged 18-29 years in good health.

This chain joins TRBV30 and TRBJ2-3, with 7 bases lining up with TRBD2. Trimming at V came to 4 bases and at J to 14 bases, leaving 18 bases not matched to a gene. The germline V gene has CDR1 GTSNPN and CDR2 SVGIG (reference sequence). This CDR3 is 14 amino acids long. The DNA for the CDR3 is TGTGCCTGGACCACCCTAGCGGCCACAGATATGCGGTATTTT. This encodes CAWTTLAATDMRYF. Full variable domain (remainder filled in from reference TRBV30 and TRBJ2-3): SQTIHQWPATLVQPVGSPLSLECTVEGTSNPNLYWYRQAAGRGLQLLFYSVGIGQISSEVPQNLSASRPQDRQFILSSKKLLLSDSGFYLCAWTTLAATDMRYFGPGTRLTVL.

The V and J genes are TRBV6-5 and TRBJ2-2; weak D call: TRBD1 (6 bases). Germline CDR1 and CDR2: MNHEY and SVGAGI. V was shortened by 1 base and J by 3 bases, with 12 bases between the two germline ends. CDR3 size: 16 residues. The DNA for the CDR3 is TGTGCCAGCAGTTACTTCTGGACAGCCGACACCGGGGAGCTGTTTTTT. Residues: CASSYFWTADTGELFF.

This clonotype showed up just a few times. The chain joins TRBV27 to TRBJ1-1; D is ambiguous. Deletions cut 3 bases from V and 0 bases from J, with 14 bases between. The CDR3 loop spans 16 amino acids. Germline CDR1 MNHEY, CDR2 SMNVEV (reference sequence). CDR3 nucleotides: TGTGCCAGCAGTTTCATCACGGTCGGGATGAACACTGAAGCTTTCTTT. This sequence encodes CASSFITVGMNTEAFF.

The V call is TRBV7-9, the J call TRBJ2-3; TRBD2 aligns across 11 bases. Germline-derived CDR1 and CDR2 are SEHNR and FQNEAQ (reference sequence). V was clipped by 5 bases and J by 2 bases; unmatched bases: 6. This CDR3 is built from 16 residues. CDR3 sequence: CASSPTSGVITDTQYF. The DNA of the CDR3 is TGTGCCAGCAGCCCGACTAGCGGGGTTATCACAGATACGCAGTATTTT.

In this sample, this clonotype turned up many times. The chain joins TRBV6-2 or TRBV6-3 to TRBJ2-7; D is perhaps TRBD1 (6 bases). The CDR3 is made up of 12 amino acids. V lost 9 bases and J lost 1, with 10 bases in between. Germline-derived CDR1 and CDR2 are MNHEY and SVGEGT. CDR3 nucleotides: TGTGCCAGTAGGGACACGTCCTACGAGCAGTACTTC. Translation: CASRDTSYEQYF.

V gene TRBV6-2 or TRBV6-3 combines with J gene TRBJ2-1; 10 nucleotides agree with TRBD2. The DNA matches TRBJ2-7 better at its end, which makes the J call doubtful. This CDR3 has 15 amino acids. Germline assignment: CDR1 MNHEY and CDR2 SVGEGT. CDR3 DNA sequence: TGTGCCAGCAGTTCCCACCAGCGGGAGGGGAATGAGCAGTACTTC. This encodes CASSSHQREGNEQYF.

The chain recombines TRBV10-3 with TRBJ1-5, with 7 nucleotides matching TRBD1. The ends lost 2 bases at V and 3 bases at J; junction bases unmatched: 4. The germline V gene encodes CDR1 ENHRY and CDR2 SYGVKD. This CDR3 contains 15 residues. CDR3 DNA: TGTGCCATCAGTGAGCAGGGGGACTTCAATCAGCCCCAGCATTTT. Its protein product is CAISEQGDFNQPQHF.

For this clonotype: A read error is possible here, since a much larger clone lies one base away. The chain links TRBV12-3 or TRBV12-4 to TRBJ2-4, with a tentative D call TRBD2 (6 bases). The CDR3 length is 15 residues. The CDR3 region is CASSFYGGAKNVQYF. CDR3 nucleotide sequence: TGTGCCAGCAGTTTTTATGGAGGGGCCAAAAACGTTCAGTACTTC.

The sample holds a few counts of this clonotype. J is TRBJ1-1 and V is TRBV9, with D tentatively TRBD1 (6 bases). Germline CDR1 reads SGDLS; CDR2 reads YYNGEE. The CDR3 has 16 amino acids. Trimming shortened V by 2 bases and J by 1 base, and 15 bases separated the two germline ends. This chain's CDR3 is CASSVDAGVGNTEAFF. The CDR3 coding sequence is TGTGCCAGCAGCGTCGACGCAGGGGTCGGGAACACTGAAGCTTTCTTT. Variable domain in full (rest from reference TRBV9 and TRBJ1-1): DSGVTQTPKHLITATGQRVTLRCSPRSGDLSVYWYQQSLDQGLQFLIQYYNGEERAKGNILERFSAQQFPDLHSELNLSSLELGDSALYFCASSVDAGVGNTEAFFGQGTRLTVV.

This clonotype was found a few times. The chain carries TRBV12-3 or TRBV12-4 and TRBJ1-1; TRBD1 matches 8 bases. The CDR3 consists of 17 residues. V gave up 6 bases and J gave up 0 bases; unmatched junction bases: 12. The CDR3 is CASRVSIDRGMNTEAFF. The CDR3 DNA reads TGTGCCAGCAGAGTCTCGATCGACAGGGGTATGAACACTGAAGCTTTCTTT.

V and J are TRBV21-1 and TRBJ2-4; TRBD1, the D gene given by the table, was not confirmed from the DNA. The J call is doubtful: the DNA matches TRBJ2-7 better. TRBV21-1 is given as a pseudogene. The CDR3 totals 15 residues. The CDR3: CASSKGRRRTYEQYF. CDR3 nucleotides: TGTGCCAGCAGCAAAGGTAGGAGGCGGACCTACGAGCAGTACTTC.

The chain couples TRBV7-8 to TRBJ1-6; TRBD1 is a possible D gene (6 bases). Between the trimmed V and J ends, which lost 5 bases and 6 bases, there was a span of 26 bases. There are 19 residues in the CDR3. Germline values: CDR1 SGHVS, CDR2 FQNEAQ. In nucleotides, the CDR3 is TGTGCCAGCAGCCTTATAAACTTGCAGCAAGGACAGATTAATTCACCCCTCCACTTT. Translating it yields CASSLINLQQGQINSPLHF.

The chain employs TRBV6-1 and TRBJ1-2; D perhaps matches TRBD1 (5 bases). V gave up 2 bases and J gave up 5 bases, with 12 bases separating them. Germline V gene lookup returns CDR1 MNHNS and CDR2 SASEGT. This CDR3 is built from 14 residues. CDR3 sequence: CASSESGMGYGYTF. The CDR3 DNA is TGTGCCAGCAGTGAATCAGGGATGGGATATGGCTACACCTTC.

This sequence joins TRBV27 and TRBJ2-5; TRBD2 matches 12 bases. The CDR3 is 18 amino acids. Germline lookup yields CDR1 MNHEY and CDR2 SMNVEV (reference sequence). J was trimmed by 11 bases and V by 4 bases; bases with no gene match: 20. This CDR3 reads CASSSPTRLAGVGNEQYF. DNA of the CDR3: TGTGCCAGCAGTTCTCCCACGCGACTAGCGGGAGTAGGAAATGAGCAGTACTTC.

This clonotype has a handful of counts. The chain is built from TRBV3-1 and TRBJ2-5, with D perhaps matching TRBD2 (6 bases). V was trimmed by 4 bases and J by 3 bases, leaving 12 bases between them. The CDR3 has 14 amino acids. Germline V lookup: CDR1 LGHDT, CDR2 YNNKEL (reference sequence). The CDR3 DNA is TGTGCCAGCAGCCCGGCGGGGATTAAAGAGACCCAGTACTTC. This codes for CASSPAGIKETQYF.

The chain links TRBV27 to TRBJ2-5, with no clear D. Germline assignment: CDR1 MNHEY and CDR2 SMNVEV (reference sequence). The CDR3 loop spans 13 amino acids. Trimming removed 4 bases from V and 11 bases from J, with 17 bases in between. CDR3 sequence (DNA): TGTGCCAGCAGTTGGACGGTGGGGAATGAGCAGTACTTC. Amino acids: CASSWTVGNEQYF.

In its sample, this clonotype was seen a few times. The chain joins TRBV10-3 to TRBJ2-3; unclear D gene. CDR1 is ENHRY and CDR2 is SYGVKD in the germline V gene. Trimming took off 6 bases at V and 2 bases at J, with 12 bases between the two ends. This CDR3 region has 14 residues. CDR3 in amino acids: CAIRPGSFTDTQYF. CDR3 bases: TGTGCCATCAGACCGGGCTCCTTCACAGATACGCAGTATTTT.

The sample holds a few counts of this clonotype. V gene TRBV4-1 combines with J gene TRBJ1-2, with TRBD1 matching over 8 bases. CDR1 is MGHRA, CDR2 YSYEKL, per germline. The CDR3 sequence is 16 residues long. With V trimmed by 1 base and J by 4 bases, 8 bases remained unmatched. The CDR3 here is CASSQAARGHVYGYTF. The DNA for the CDR3 is TGCGCCAGCAGCCAAGCGGCCAGGGGGCACGTCTATGGCTACACCTTC.

V usage is TRBV20-1 and J usage is TRBJ2-3; D might be TRBD2 (6 bases). The ends were cut back, 0 bases at V and 8 bases at J, with 15 bases in the middle. The length of the CDR3 is 14 residues. Looked up from germline, CDR1 is DFQATT and CDR2 is SNEGSKA (reference sequence). CDR3 in amino acids: CSARDQRLGGTQYF. The CDR3 nucleotides read TGCAGTGCTAGAGATCAGCGGCTGGGGGGTACGCAGTATTTT.

Only a few counts were recorded for this clonotype. The chain joins TRBV14 to TRBJ2-7; no firm D call. Per the germline V gene, CDR1 is SGHDN and CDR2 is FVKESK. This CDR3 contains 15 residues. With 4 bases removed from V and 3 bases from J, the gap between germline ends came to 16 bases. The CDR3 DNA sequence: TGTGCCAGCAGCCCCTTGCGGCGGCTCGGCTACGAGCAGTACTTC. Translation gives CASSPLRRLGYEQYF.

The chain combines TRBV2 with TRBJ1-2, with 7 bases matching TRBD1. This CDR3 spans 13 amino acids. V dropped 4 bases and J dropped 7; count of bases not matched to a gene: 6. In germline, CDR1 is SNHLY, CDR2 FYNNEI. The CDR3, as DNA: TGTGCCAGCAGTGGGGCGGCAGGGGGTGGCTACACCTTC. As protein: CASSGAAGGGYTF.

The V call is TRBV12-3 or TRBV12-4, the J call TRBJ2-1, with 9 bases matching TRBD2. The CDR3 is made up of 15 amino acids. V was pared by 6 bases and J by 7 bases, with 10 bases of the junction left unmatched. The DNA for the CDR3 is TGTGCCAGCAGCCTTGGACTAGCGCCGCTGAATGAGCAGTTCTTC. Translating it yields CASSLGLAPLNEQFF.

The chain uses TRBV7-6 and TRBJ1-4; TRBD1 agrees at 9 bases. V trimming: 6 bases; J trimming: 5 bases; junction bases outside the gene matches: 13. Looked up from germline, CDR1 is SGHVS and CDR2 is FNYEAQ. The CDR3 length is 17 residues. This chain's CDR3 is CASRPNRGQYENEKLFF. The CDR3 region has the DNA TGTGCCAGCAGACCCAACAGGGGGCAATACGAGAATGAAAAACTGTTTTTT.

This clonotype was counted a few times. The chain combines TRBV20-1 with TRBJ1-5; D gene uncertain. Germline CDR1 DFQATT, CDR2 SNEGSKA (reference sequence). The CDR3 is 14 amino acids. The ends were cut back, 0 bases at V and 4 bases at J, with 10 bases in the middle. In DNA, the CDR3 is TGCAGTGCTAGAGATTTTCGAGGGAATCAGCCCCAGCATTTT. Protein product: CSARDFRGNQPQHF.

Concerning this clonotype itself: A much larger clone lies a single base off, so this may be a read error. The rearrangement uses TRBV29-1 and TRBJ2-1; 11 nucleotides line up with TRBD2. The closer fit of TRBJ2-7 to the DNA end suggests the J call may be wrong. The CDR3 is 14 amino acids. CDR1 is SQVTM and CDR2 is ANQGSEA in the germline V gene. The CDR3 loop is CSGTSGSSYNEQYF. The CDR3 DNA sequence: TGCAGCGGCACTAGCGGGAGCTCCTACAATGAGCAGTACTTC.

The chain recombines TRBV29-1 with TRBJ2-1; D is unclear. This CDR3 contains 13 residues. The germline CDR1 and CDR2 sequences are SQVTM and ANQGSEA. Trimming took off 6 bases at V and 5 bases at J, with 14 bases between the two ends. CDR3 protein: CSVHRPMDNEQFF. CDR3 bases: TGCAGCGTACACCGACCGATGGACAATGAGCAGTTCTTC.

V gene TRBV6-2 or TRBV6-3 combines with J gene TRBJ2-5, with D perhaps TRBD2 (6 bases). Trimming cost V 3 bases and J 11 bases, with 19 bases left between them. This CDR3 contains 14 residues. Germline lookup yields CDR1 MNHEY and CDR2 SVGEGT. CDR3: CASSYSGYGNEQYF. DNA of the CDR3: TGTGCCAGCAGTTATAGCGGCTACGGCAATGAGCAGTACTTC.

This clonotype has a handful of counts. This chain's CDR3 is CSVTGLSGANVLTF. In DNA form, the CDR3 reads TGCAGCGTTACCGGGCTTTCTGGGGCCAACGTCCTGACTTTC. V gene TRBV29-1 combines with J gene TRBJ2-6; D remains unclear. Trimming removed 5 bases at V and 1 base at J, with 9 bases between. There are 14 residues in the CDR3. Germline V gives CDR1 SQVTM, CDR2 ANQGSEA.

This clonotype was found a few times. The chain recombines TRBV6-2 or TRBV6-3 with TRBJ1-5; 8 nucleotides match TRBD1. The V gene's germline CDR1 is MNHEY and CDR2 SVGEGT. The length of the CDR3 is 13 residues. With V trimmed by 5 bases and J by 6 bases, 3 bases remained unmatched. This CDR3 reads CASSRTGSQPQHF. For the CDR3, the DNA is TGTGCCAGCAGTAGGACAGGGAGTCAGCCCCAGCATTTT.

This clonotype was picked up a small number of times. The chain has TRBV5-1 and TRBJ2-1; D remains ambiguous. The V gene lost 5 bases and the J gene lost 0 bases, with 12 bases spanning the gap. CDR3 length: 15 residues. Germline values: CDR1 SGHRS, CDR2 YFSETQ. The CDR3 loop reads CASRPSSSSYNEQFF. DNA for the CDR3: TGCGCCAGCAGACCCAGCAGTAGCTCCTACAATGAGCAGTTCTTC.

This clonotype was counted between two and nine times. In DNA form, the CDR3 reads TGTGCCAGCAGTTACCCTTCTCGAGGGGGGGAGACCCAGTACTTC. It is translated as CASSYPSRGGETQYF. This chain uses TRBV6-5 with TRBJ2-7; D is possibly TRBD1 or TRBD2 (6 bases each). The DNA end lines up better with TRBJ2-5; the J call may be wrong. Germline CDR1 is MNHEY and CDR2 is SVGAGI. The CDR3 length is 15 residues.

The chain employs TRBV7-8 and TRBJ1-2; a possible D gene is TRBD1 (5 bases). Germline-derived CDR1 and CDR2 are SGHVS and FQNEAQ. The CDR3 has 15 residues. V lost 5 bases to trimming and J lost 5 bases, with 18 bases between them. In DNA form, the CDR3 reads TGTGCCAGCAGCGAAGGGGTCCAGGGTATATATGGCTACACCTTC. It encodes CASSEGVQGIYGYTF.